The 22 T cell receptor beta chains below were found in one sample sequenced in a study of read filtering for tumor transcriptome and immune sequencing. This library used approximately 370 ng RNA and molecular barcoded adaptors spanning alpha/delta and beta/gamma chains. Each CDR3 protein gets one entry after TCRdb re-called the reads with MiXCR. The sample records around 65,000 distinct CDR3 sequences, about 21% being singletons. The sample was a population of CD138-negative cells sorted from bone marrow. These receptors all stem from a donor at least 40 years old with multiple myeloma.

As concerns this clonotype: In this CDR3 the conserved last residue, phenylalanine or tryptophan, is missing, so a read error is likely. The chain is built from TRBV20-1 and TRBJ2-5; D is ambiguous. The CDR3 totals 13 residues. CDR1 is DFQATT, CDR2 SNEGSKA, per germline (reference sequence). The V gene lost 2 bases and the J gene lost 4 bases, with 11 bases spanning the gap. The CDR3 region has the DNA TGCAGTGCTAGACTGGCGTGGGTAGAGACCCAGTACCTC. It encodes CSARLAWVETQYL.

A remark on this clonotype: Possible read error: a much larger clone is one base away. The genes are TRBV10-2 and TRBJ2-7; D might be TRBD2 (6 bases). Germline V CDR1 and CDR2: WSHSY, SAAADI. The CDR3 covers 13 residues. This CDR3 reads CASREWAAYEQYF. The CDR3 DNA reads TGCGCCAGCCGGGAGTGGGCGGCCTATGAGCAGTACTTC.

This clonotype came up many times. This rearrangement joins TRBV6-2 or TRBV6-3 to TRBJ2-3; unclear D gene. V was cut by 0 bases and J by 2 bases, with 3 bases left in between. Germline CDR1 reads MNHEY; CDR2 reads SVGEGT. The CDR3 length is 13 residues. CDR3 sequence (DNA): TGTGCCAGCAGTTACTCGGACACAGATACGCAGTATTTT. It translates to CASSYSDTDTQYF.

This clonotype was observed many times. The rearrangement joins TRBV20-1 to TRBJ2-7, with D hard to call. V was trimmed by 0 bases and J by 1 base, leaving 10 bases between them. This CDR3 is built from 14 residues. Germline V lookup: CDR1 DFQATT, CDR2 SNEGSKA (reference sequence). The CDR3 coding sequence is TGCAGTGCTAGAGATTCACGCAGGTCCTACGAGCAGTACTTC. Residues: CSARDSRRSYEQYF.

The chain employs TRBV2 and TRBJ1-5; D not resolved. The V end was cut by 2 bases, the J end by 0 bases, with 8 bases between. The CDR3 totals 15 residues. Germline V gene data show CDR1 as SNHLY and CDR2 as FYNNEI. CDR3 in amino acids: CASSESDYSNQPQHF. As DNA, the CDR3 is TGTGCCAGCAGTGAATCCGATTATAGCAATCAGCCCCAGCATTTT.

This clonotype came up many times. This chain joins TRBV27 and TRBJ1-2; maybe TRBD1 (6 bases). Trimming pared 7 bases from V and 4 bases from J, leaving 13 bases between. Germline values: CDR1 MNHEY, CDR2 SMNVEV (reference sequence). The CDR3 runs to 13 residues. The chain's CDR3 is CASMMRGGYGYTF. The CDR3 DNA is TGTGCCAGCATGATGAGGGGGGGCTATGGCTACACCTTC.

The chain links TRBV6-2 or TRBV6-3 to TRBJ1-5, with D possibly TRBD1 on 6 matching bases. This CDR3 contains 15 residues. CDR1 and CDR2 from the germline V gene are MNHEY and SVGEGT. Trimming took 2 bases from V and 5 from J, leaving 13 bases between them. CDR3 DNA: TGTGCCAGCAGTTACCGATTGACAGGAGATCAGCCCCAGCATTTT. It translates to CASSYRLTGDQPQHF.

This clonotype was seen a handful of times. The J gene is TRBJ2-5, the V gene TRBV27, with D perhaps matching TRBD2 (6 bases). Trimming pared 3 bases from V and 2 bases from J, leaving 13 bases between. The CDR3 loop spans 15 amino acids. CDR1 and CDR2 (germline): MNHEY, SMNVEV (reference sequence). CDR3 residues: CASSLEGGSQETQYF. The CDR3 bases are TGTGCCAGCAGTTTGGAGGGAGGCTCTCAAGAGACCCAGTACTTC.

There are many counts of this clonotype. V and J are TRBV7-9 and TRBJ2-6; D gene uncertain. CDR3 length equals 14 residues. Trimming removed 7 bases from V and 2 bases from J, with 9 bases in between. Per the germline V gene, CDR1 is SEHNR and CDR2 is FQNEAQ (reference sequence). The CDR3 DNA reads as TGTGCCAGCACCCACCCCGCTGGGGCCAACGTCCTGACTTTC. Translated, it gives CASTHPAGANVLTF.

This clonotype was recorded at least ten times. The CDR3 here is CASSADRVLGTQYF. DNA for the CDR3: TGTGCCAGCAGCGCGGACAGGGTCCTAGGGACCCAGTACTTC. The chain recombines TRBV7-9 with TRBJ2-5; 8 bases fit TRBD1. Germline V gives CDR1 SEHNR, CDR2 FQNEAQ (reference sequence). The length of the CDR3 is 14 residues. The ends lost 5 bases at V and 7 bases at J; junction bases unmatched: 9.

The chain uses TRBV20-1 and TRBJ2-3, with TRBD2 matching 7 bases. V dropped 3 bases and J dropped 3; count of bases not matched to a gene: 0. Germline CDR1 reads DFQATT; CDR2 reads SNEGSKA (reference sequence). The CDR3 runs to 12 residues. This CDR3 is CSASGGTDTQYF. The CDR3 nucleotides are TGCAGTGCTAGCGGGGGGACAGATACGCAGTATTTT.

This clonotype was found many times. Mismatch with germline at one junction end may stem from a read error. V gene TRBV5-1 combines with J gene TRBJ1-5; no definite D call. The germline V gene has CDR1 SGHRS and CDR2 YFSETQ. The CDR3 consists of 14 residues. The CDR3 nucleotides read TGCGCCAGCAGATTGGACCCTAGCAATCAGCCCCAGCATTTT. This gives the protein CASRLDPSNQPQHF.

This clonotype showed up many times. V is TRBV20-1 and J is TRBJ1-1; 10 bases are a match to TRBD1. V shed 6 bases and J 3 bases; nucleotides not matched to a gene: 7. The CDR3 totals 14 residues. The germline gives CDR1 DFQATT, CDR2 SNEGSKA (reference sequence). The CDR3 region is CSAPETGGHTEAFF. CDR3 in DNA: TGCAGTGCCCCGGAGACAGGGGGCCACACTGAAGCTTTCTTT.

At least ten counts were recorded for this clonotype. CDR3 coding DNA: TGTGCCAGCAGCCAAGATGGGGGGCCTACAGATACGCAGTATTTT. This codes for CASSQDGGPTDTQYF. The V and J genes are TRBV3-1 and TRBJ2-3; D possibly matches TRBD1 or TRBD2 (6 bases each). Germline lookup yields CDR1 LGHDT and CDR2 YNNKEL (reference sequence). CDR3 size: 15 residues. Deletions cut 0 bases from V and 3 bases from J, with 10 bases between.

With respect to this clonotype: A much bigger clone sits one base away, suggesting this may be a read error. Here the CDR3 reads CVIPHPSRTDTQYF. The CDR3 nucleotides are TGTGTAATACCGCATCCATCACGCACAGATACGCAGTATTTT. The V call is TRBV7-9, the J call TRBJ2-3; D is unclear. From germline, CDR1 is SEHNR and CDR2 FQNEAQ (reference sequence). The length of the CDR3 is 14 residues.

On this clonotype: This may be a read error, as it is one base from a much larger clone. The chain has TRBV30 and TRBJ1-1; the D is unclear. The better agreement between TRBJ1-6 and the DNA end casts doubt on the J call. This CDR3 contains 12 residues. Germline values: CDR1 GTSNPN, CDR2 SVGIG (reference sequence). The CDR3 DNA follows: TGTGCCTGGAGAAGGCATAATTCACCCCTCCACTTT. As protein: CAWRRHNSPLHF.

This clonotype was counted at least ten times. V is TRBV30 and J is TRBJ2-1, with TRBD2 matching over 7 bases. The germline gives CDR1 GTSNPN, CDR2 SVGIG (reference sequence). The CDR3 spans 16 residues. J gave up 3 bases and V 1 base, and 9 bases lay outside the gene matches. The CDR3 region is CAWSALSGGLYNEQFF. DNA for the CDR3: TGTGCCTGGAGTGCCCTTTCGGGAGGTCTCTACAATGAGCAGTTCTTC.

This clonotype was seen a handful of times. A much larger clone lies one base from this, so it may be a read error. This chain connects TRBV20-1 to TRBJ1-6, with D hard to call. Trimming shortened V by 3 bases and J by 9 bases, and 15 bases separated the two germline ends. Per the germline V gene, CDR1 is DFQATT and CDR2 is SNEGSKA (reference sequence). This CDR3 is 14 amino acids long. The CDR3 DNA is TGCAGTGCTAGCAGTCCAGCTAATAGTTCACCCCTCCACTTT. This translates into CSASSPANSSPLHF.

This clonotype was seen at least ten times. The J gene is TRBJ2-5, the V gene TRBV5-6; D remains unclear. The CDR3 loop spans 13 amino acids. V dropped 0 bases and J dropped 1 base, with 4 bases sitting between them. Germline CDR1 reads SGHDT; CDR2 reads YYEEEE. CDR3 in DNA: TGTGCCAGCAGCTTGGGAGGCCAAGAGACCCAGTACTTC. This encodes CASSLGGQETQYF.

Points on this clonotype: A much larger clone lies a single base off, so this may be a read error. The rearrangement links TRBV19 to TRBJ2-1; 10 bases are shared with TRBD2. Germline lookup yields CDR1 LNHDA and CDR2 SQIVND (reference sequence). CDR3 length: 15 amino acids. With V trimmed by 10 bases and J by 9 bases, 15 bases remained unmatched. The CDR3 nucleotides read TGTGCCACCAACAGAGCGGGGGGGCCGTTGAGTGAGCAGTTCTTC. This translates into CATNRAGGPLSEQFF.

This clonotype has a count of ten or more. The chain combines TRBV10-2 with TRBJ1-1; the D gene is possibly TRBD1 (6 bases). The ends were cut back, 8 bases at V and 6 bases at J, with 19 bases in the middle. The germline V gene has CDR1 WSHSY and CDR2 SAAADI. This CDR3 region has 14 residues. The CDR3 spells CASQITGIGAEAFF. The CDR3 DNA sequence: TGCGCCAGCCAGATCACAGGGATAGGCGCTGAAGCTTTCTTT.

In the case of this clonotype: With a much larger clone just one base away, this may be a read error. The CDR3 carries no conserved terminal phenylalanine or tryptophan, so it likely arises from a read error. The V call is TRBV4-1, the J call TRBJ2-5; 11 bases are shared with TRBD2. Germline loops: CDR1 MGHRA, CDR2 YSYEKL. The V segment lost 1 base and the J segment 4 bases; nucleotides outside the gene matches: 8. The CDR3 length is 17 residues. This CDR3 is CASSQGGSGGARETQYL. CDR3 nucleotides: TGCGCCAGCAGCCAAGGGGGTAGCGGGGGGGCCAGAGAGACCCAGTACCTC.